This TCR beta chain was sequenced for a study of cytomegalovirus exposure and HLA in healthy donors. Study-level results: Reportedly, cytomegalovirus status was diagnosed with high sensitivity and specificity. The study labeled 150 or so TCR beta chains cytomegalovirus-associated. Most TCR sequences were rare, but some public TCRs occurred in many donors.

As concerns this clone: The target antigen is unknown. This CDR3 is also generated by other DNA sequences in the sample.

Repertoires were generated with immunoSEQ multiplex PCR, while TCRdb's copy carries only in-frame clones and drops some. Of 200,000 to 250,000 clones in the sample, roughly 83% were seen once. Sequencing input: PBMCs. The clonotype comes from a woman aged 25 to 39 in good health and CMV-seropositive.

The CDR3 DNA reads TGCGCCAGCAGCTTGGCCTCGGGGAACACCATATATTTT. Translated: CASSLASGNTIYF. J is TRBJ1-3 and V is TRBV5-1; no firm D call. This CDR3 is built from 13 residues. Germline CDR1 SGHRS, CDR2 YFSETQ. Trimming pared 0 bases from V and 7 bases from J, leaving 8 bases between.